A selection of T cell receptor beta chains follows, all from one sample in a study of identical twins. TCRdb re-called the 5' RACE reads through MiXCR, storing one row per CDR3 protein. The sample shows about 530,000 distinct CDR3 sequences, about a fifth of them seen only once. The same specimen was also included in a second study, on yellow fever vaccine responses in identical twins.

Sequenced sample: CD4+ T cells sorted from blood. These receptors came from a woman between 18 and 29 years old in good health. Each CDR3 is given with its conserved first and last residue. Fields, in order: V gene, J gene, D gene, clone size, CDR3 protein, CDR3 DNA. D genes are given only for firm matches. A clone size is listed for some rows: how often the clone was seen (once, few, many), or a class if it is expanded.

V: TRBV7-9
J: TRBJ2-3
D: TRBD2
size: .
CDR3: CASSQSGVRTDTQYF
DNA: TGTGCCAGCAGCCAAAGCGGGGTCCGCACAGATACGCAGTATTTT

V: TRBV5-1
J: TRBJ2-3
D: .
size: few
CDR3: CASSTRGPSSKTDTQYF
DNA: TGCGCCAGCAGCACCCGGGGGCCCTCCTCTAAAACAGATACGCAGTATTTT

V: TRBV10-3
J: TRBJ2-1
D: TRBD2
size: .
CDR3: CAISGSGGLYNEQFF
DNA: TGTGCCATCAGTGGGTCGGGGGGGCTTTACAATGAGCAGTTCTTC

V: TRBV6-1
J: TRBJ2-1
D: TRBD2
size: .
CDR3: CASRKLAGENNEQFF
DNA: TGTGCCAGCAGGAAGCTAGCGGGGGAAAACAATGAGCAGTTCTTC

V: TRBV6-4
J: TRBJ2-1
D: TRBD2
size: .
CDR3: CASSDSGGSRNEQFF
DNA: TGTGCCAGCAGTGACTCTGGCGGGAGCCGCAATGAGCAGTTCTTC

V: TRBV7-7
J: TRBJ2-5
D: .
size: .
CDR3: CASSLEVLQTQYF
DNA: TGTGCCAGCAGCTTAGAGGTTCTCCAGACCCAGTACTTC

V: TRBV12-3/TRBV12-4
J: TRBJ2-2
D: .
size: many
CDR3: CASSLAPGTNTGELFF
DNA: TGTGCCAGCAGTTTAGCCCCGGGAACGAACACCGGGGAGCTGTTTTTT

V: TRBV7-9
J: TRBJ2-3
D: TRBD2
size: many
CDR3: CASSLAGPFPDTQYF
DNA: TGTGCCAGCAGCCTAGCGGGGCCCTTCCCAGATACGCAGTATTTT

V: TRBV27
J: TRBJ2-1
D: .
size: few
CDR3: CASSPIPAGEYNEQFF
DNA: TGTGCCAGCAGCCCAATACCTGCTGGGGAATACAATGAGCAGTTCTTC

V: TRBV28
J: TRBJ2-5
D: TRBD1
size: few
CDR3: CASSLGTGNRETQYF
DNA: TGTGCCAGCAGTTTAGGGACAGGGAATAGAGAGACCCAGTACTTC

V: TRBV24-1
J: TRBJ2-1
D: TRBD1
size: .
CDR3: CATSDIQGVRDNEQFF
DNA: TGTGCCACCAGTGACATACAGGGGGTAAGGGACAATGAGCAGTTCTTC

V: TRBV14
J: TRBJ2-1
D: .
size: few
CDR3: CASSQVIEGFGGEQFF
DNA: TGTGCCAGCAGCCAAGTCATTGAGGGGTTTGGTGGTGAGCAGTTCTTC

V: TRBV6-1
J: TRBJ2-2
D: TRBD2
size: few
CDR3: CASSPTSGGATGELFF
DNA: TGTGCCAGCAGCCCGACTAGCGGGGGGGCAACCGGGGAGCTGTTTTTT

V: TRBV3-1
J: TRBJ2-5
D: TRBD2
size: few
CDR3: CASSQGPARGALQETQYF
DNA: TGTGCCAGCAGCCAAGGTCCGGCGCGGGGGGCCCTCCAAGAGACCCAGTACTTC

V: TRBV28
J: TRBJ2-7
D: TRBD2
size: .
CDR3: CASRMSGRIDEQYF
DNA: TGTGCCAGCAGGATGAGCGGGAGAATTGACGAGCAGTACTTC

V: TRBV12-3/TRBV12-4
J: TRBJ1-3
D: TRBD1
size: few
CDR3: CASSHRGNSGNTIYF
DNA: TGTGCCAGCAGTCACAGGGGTAACTCTGGAAACACCATATATTTT

V: TRBV7-9
J: TRBJ2-1
D: .
size: few
CDR3: CASSLWQGRATDNEQFF
DNA: TGTGCCAGCAGCTTATGGCAGGGCCGAGCTACAGACAATGAGCAGTTCTTC